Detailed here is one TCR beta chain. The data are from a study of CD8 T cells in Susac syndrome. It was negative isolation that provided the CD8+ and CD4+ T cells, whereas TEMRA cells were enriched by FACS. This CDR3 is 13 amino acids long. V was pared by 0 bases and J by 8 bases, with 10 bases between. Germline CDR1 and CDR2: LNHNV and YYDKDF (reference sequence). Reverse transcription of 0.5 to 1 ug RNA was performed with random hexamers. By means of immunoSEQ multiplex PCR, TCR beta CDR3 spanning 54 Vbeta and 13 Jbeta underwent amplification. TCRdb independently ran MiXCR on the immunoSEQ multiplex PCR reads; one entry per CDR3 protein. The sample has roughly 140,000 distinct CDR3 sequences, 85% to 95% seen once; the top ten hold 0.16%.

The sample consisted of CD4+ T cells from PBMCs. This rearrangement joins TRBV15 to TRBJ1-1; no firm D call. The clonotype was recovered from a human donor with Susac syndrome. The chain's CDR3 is CATSRDGWVEAFF. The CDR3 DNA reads TGTGCCACCAGCAGAGATGGGTGGGTAGAAGCTTTCTTT.